These T cell receptor beta chains were read from a single sample in a study of T cell repertoires in cytomegalovirus infection. TCRdb used MiXCR to reprocess the reads, holding one entry per CDR3 protein. The sample lists 250,000 to 300,000 distinct CDR3 sequences, 20% to 30% seen once, with approximately 15% in the top ten. The specimen sequenced was PBMCs. The origin of the receptors is a human donor in good health (CMV status not recorded). Some clones in this sample may be carry-over from other donors' samples. CDR3s include the opening cysteine and the closing phenylalanine or tryptophan. The D gene is left open where the match is weak.

CASPREQAANTGELFF,-,TRBV7-9
CASSWDLTQETQYF,-,TRBV7-7
CASGDDLYGYTF,-,TRBV28
CSAQQGAEDTQYF,TRBD1,TRBV20-1
CASSLTNYRRETQYF,-,TRBV5-1
CASSEAGLAADEQFF,TRBD2,TRBV2
CASSLRQGRYEQYF,TRBD1,TRBV7-2
CASSLRVAVNTDTQYF,-,TRBV7-6
CASSDWNTEAFF,-,TRBV2
CSAGGRQGRNTIYF,-,TRBV20-1
CASSPHVGVNTEAFF,-,TRBV7-2
CSARDRLAGLYNEQFF,TRBD2,TRBV20-1
CASSPGLAGGPEYNEQFF,TRBD2,TRBV7-9
CASSQGGQVDEKLFF,TRBD1,TRBV4-1
CASSLVSRSSYEQYF,-,TRBV28
CASSPGHLLYYGYTF,-,TRBV28
CASSFEGGDYGYTF,TRBD1,TRBV5-1
CASSLNGELFF,-,TRBV28
CASSQDRLGTTGELFF,-,TRBV4-3
CASRGQGRQDEQFF,TRBD1,TRBV6-6
CSARYLVGGNSPLHF,-,TRBV20-1
CASSFRRQPQETQYF,-,TRBV7-8
CASSLVAAYQETQYF,-,TRBV7-2
CSVGTLKAGGFGELFF,-,TRBV29-1
CASSYSQNTQYF,-,TRBV6-2/TRBV6-3
CASSLPGQETQYF,TRBD1,TRBV28
CASSLGGGRSSYEQYF,-,TRBV28
CASSLDTDTQYF,-,TRBV7-2
CASSEGDEQFF,-,TRBV2
CASSYSAVNTGELFF,-,TRBV6-8
CASRLAGIGAADTQYF,-,TRBV5-4
CASRSTGVNHMNTEAFF,-,TRBV6-2/TRBV6-3
CSVLGAGGGYNEQFF,TRBD2,TRBV29-1
CASTNPSPGELFF,-,TRBV28
CASSDEVGRASEQFF,-,TRBV10-1
CASSLEGPNTEAFF,-,TRBV5-1